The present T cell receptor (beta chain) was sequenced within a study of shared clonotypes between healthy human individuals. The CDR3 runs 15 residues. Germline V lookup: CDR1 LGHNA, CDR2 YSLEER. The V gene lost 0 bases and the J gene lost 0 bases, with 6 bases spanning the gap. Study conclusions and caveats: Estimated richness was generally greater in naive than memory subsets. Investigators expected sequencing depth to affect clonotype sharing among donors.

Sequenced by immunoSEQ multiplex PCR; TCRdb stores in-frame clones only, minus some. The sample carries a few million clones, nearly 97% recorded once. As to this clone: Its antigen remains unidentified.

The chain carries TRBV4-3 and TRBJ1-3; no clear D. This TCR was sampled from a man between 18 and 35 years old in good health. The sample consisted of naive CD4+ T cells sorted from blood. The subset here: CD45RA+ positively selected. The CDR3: CASSQELLSGNTIYF. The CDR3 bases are TGCGCCAGCAGCCAAGAGCTGCTCTCTGGAAACACCATATATTTT.